This T cell receptor beta chain was recovered during a study of regulatory T cells in long-lasting Graves disease. V was cut by 3 bases and J by 5 bases, with 2 bases left in between. Germline-derived CDR1 and CDR2 are SQVTM and ANQGSEA. The CDR3 is made up of 10 amino acids. Time point specified: persistent/refractory GD, antithyroid drugs over 5 years with positive TRAb. There was RNA extracted from PBMCs, and the TCR library was made from it. Doctors identified Graves' disease using the American Thyroid Association guidelines. Library construction for TCR beta used iRepertoire HTBI primers and Arm-PCR of CDR3 regions. Each CDR3 protein gets one entry after TCRdb re-called the multiplex PCR reads with MiXCR. The data show 430,000 or so distinct CDR3 sequences, with 21% seen just once and 13% to 15% held by the top ten. General study results and limits: Peripheral blood, not thyroid tissue, was the sole material studied.

Comment on this clonotype: What it binds is unknown.

Sequencing was performed on peripheral blood mononuclear cells (PBMCs), taken when the disease was refractory, from a patient treated with antithyroid drugs. The chain combines TRBV29-1 with TRBJ2-1; D is ambiguous. The TCR comes from a female donor with Graves disease. CDR3 amino acids: CSVENNEQFF. For the CDR3, the DNA is TGCAGCGTTGAGAACAATGAGCAGTTCTTC.